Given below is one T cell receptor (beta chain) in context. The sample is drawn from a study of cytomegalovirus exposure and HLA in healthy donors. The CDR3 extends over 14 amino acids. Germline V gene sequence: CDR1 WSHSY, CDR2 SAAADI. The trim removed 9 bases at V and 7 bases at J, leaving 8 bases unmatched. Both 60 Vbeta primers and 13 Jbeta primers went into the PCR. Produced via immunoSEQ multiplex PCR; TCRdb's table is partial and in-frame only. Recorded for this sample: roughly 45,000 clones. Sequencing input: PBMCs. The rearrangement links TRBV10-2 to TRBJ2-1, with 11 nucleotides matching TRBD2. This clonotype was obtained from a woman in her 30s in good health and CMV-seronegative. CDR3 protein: CASRTGTSGNEQFF. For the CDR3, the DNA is TGCGCCAGTAGAACCGGGACTAGCGGTAATGAGCAGTTCTTC.